The entry below gives a single T cell receptor beta chain sequence along with its context. The data derive from a study of immune evolution from preneoplasia to lung adenocarcinoma. Method: immunoSEQ multiplex PCR; TCRdb's copy keeps in-frame clones and lacks some. The data show 2,000 to 3,000 clones, over 75% seen once. The sequencing sample was made of FFPE normal lung tissue adjacent to the tumor. This clonotype originated in a person in their fifties with lung adenocarcinoma.

The CDR3 reads CASSLLLAVLYNEQFF. DNA for the CDR3: TGTGCCAGCAGCTTATTGCTAGCGGTCTTATACAATGAGCAGTTCTTC. V and J are TRBV11-2 and TRBJ2-1, with 7 bases that match TRBD2. The CDR3 is made up of 16 amino acids. V gave up 2 bases and J gave up 4 bases; unmatched junction bases: 8. Germline V gene data show CDR1 as SGHAT and CDR2 as FQNNGV.